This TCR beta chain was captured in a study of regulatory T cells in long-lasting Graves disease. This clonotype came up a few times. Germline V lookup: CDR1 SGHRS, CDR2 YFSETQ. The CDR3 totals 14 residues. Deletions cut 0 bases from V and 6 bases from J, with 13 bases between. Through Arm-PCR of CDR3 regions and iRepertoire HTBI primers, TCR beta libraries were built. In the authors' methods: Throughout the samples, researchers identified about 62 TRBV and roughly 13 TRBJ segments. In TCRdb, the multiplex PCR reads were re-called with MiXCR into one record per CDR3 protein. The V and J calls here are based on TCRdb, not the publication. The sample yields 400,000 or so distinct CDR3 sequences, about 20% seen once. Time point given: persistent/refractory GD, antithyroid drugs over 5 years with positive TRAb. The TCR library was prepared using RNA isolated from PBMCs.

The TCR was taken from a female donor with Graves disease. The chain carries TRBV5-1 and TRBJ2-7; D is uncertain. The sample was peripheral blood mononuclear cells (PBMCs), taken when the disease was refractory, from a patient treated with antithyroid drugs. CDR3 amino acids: CASSLASDPVEQYF. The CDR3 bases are TGCGCCAGCAGCTTGGCCTCTGACCCCGTCGAGCAGTACTTC.